This is a list of T cell receptor beta chains from one sample in a study of human T cells and chemical hapten exposure. One entry per CDR3 protein, called by TCRdb with MiXCR from the 5' RACE reads. The profile shows roughly 82,000 distinct CDR3 sequences, approximately 16% of them singletons. All receptors derive from a female donor in good health. Each CDR3 is given with its conserved first and last residue. Each record gives: J gene, D gene, V gene, clone size, CDR3 protein, CDR3 DNA. The D gene is left open where the match is weak. Rows may omit the clone size; those that give it use once, few, many or a size class.

TRBJ1-2 TRBD1 TRBV4-3 - CASSQDAGTGDGYTF TGCGCCAGCAGCCAAGATGCCGGGACAGGGGATGGCTACACCTTC
TRBJ1-2 - TRBV28 - CASTTIGVAGYTF TGTGCCAGCACTACTATTGGGGTAGCGGGCTACACCTTC
TRBJ2-1 - TRBV12-3/TRBV12-4 few CASSLYRGSYNEQFF TGTGCCAGCAGTTTATACCGGGGCTCCTACAATGAGCAGTTCTTC
TRBJ2-7 - TRBV7-2 - CASSLVRGSGEQYF TGTGCCAGCAGCTTAGTACGAGGGTCGGGCGAGCAGTACTTC
TRBJ2-3 - TRBV2 few CASSGRDIFTDTQYF TGTGCCAGCAGTGGCCGGGACATATTCACAGATACGCAGTATTTT
TRBJ1-1 - TRBV7-9 few CASSQQRNTEAFF TGTGCCAGCAGTCAGCAACGAAACACTGAAGCTTTCTTT
TRBJ2-2 - TRBV3-1 few CASSQYSNTGELFF TGTGCCAGCAGCCAATACTCGAACACCGGGGAGCTGTTTTTT
TRBJ1-6 TRBD1 TRBV27 few CACGQVKGNSPLHF TGTGCCTGTGGACAGGTCAAGGGGAATTCACCCCTCCACTTT
TRBJ1-1 - TRBV6-8 - CASSYPMAGWGPNTEAFF TGTGCCAGCAGTTACCCGATGGCGGGATGGGGGCCGAACACTGAAGCTTTCTTT
TRBJ2-3 TRBD2 TRBV20-1 - CSAKRLAGNTDTQYF TGCAGTGCTAAACGACTAGCGGGAAACACAGATACGCAGTATTTT
TRBJ2-3 TRBD2 TRBV27 few CASSLDGRAGDTQYF TGTGCCAGCAGTTTAGACGGGAGGGCCGGAGATACGCAGTATTTT
TRBJ2-7 - TRBV6-1 few CASSTQAGLTSEQYF TGTGCCAGCAGTACACAGGCTGGTCTTACATCCGAGCAGTACTTC
TRBJ2-1 TRBD2 TRBV3-1 - CASSPTSDEQFF TGTGCCAGCAGCCCGACTAGCGATGAGCAGTTCTTC
TRBJ1-2 TRBD1 TRBV29-1 many CSTRQGGGYTF TGCAGCACCCGACAGGGAGGCGGCTACACCTTC
TRBJ1-1 - TRBV5-1 few CASSLHLAGDTEAFF TGCGCCAGCAGCTTGCATCTAGCCGGGGACACTGAAGCTTTCTTT
TRBJ1-1 - TRBV2 few CASSPLRAMNTEAFF TGTGCCAGCAGTCCCCTCCGGGCCATGAACACTGAAGCTTTCTTT
TRBJ2-3 - TRBV3-1 - CASSSHQGVGGTDTQYF TGTGCCAGCAGCTCACACCAGGGCGTAGGAGGCACAGATACGCAGTATTTT
TRBJ2-3 TRBD2 TRBV6-4 - CASSEASGEPTDTQYF TGTGCCAGCAGTGAGGCTAGCGGGGAACCTACAGATACGCAGTATTTT
TRBJ2-3 - TRBV7-2 many CASSWGADTQYF TGTGCCAGCAGCTGGGGGGCCGATACGCAGTATTTT
TRBJ2-5 TRBD2 TRBV11-2 few CASSLAGGTQETQYF TGTGCCAGCAGCTTAGCGGGAGGAACCCAAGAGACCCAGTACTTC
TRBJ1-1 - TRBV4-1 few CASSRLLVGGQGEAFF TGCGCCAGCAGCCGCCTGTTGGTGGGGGGCCAGGGTGAAGCTTTCTTT
TRBJ1-1 - TRBV18 many CASSPPHTGHTEAFF TGTGCCAGCTCACCACCGCATACAGGGCACACTGAAGCTTTCTTT
TRBJ2-2 - TRBV7-9 few CASNRESTGELFF TGTGCCAGCAACAGGGAGTCAACCGGGGAGCTGTTTTTT
TRBJ2-3 TRBD1 TRBV6-2/TRBV6-3 - CASGNDRGVRDTQYF TGTGCCAGCGGAAACGACAGGGGCGTACGAGATACGCAGTATTTT
TRBJ2-1 TRBD2 TRBV6-5 few CASSRWPRGGLSIRLSYNEQFF TGTGCCAGCAGTCGGTGGCCGCGGGGGGGCCTCTCAATCCGTCTTTCCTACAATGAGCAGTTCTTC
TRBJ1-1 - TRBV3-1 - CASSHRTGNTEAFF TGTGCCAGCAGCCATAGGACGGGGAACACTGAAGCTTTCTTT
TRBJ1-6 - TRBV7-2 - CASSPRNNSPLHF TGTGCCAGCAGCCCACGGAATAATTCACCCCTCCACTTT
TRBJ2-7 - TRBV20-1 - CSAISDREAYEQYF TGCAGTGCCATCTCCGACAGGGAGGCCTACGAGCAGTACTTC
TRBJ2-1 TRBD1 TRBV7-2 few CASSLGGTGAYNEQFF TGTGCCAGCAGCTTAGGTGGGACAGGGGCCTACAATGAGCAGTTCTTC
TRBJ2-7 - TRBV7-9 few CASSLTGTTRGEQYF TGTGCCAGCAGCTTAACCGGGACCACTAGAGGCGAGCAGTACTTC
TRBJ1-1 - TRBV20-1 few CSATGLPSMNTEAFF TGCAGTGCTACAGGGCTTCCCTCGATGAACACTGAAGCTTTCTTT
TRBJ2-2 TRBD1 TRBV20-1 many CSAPGQGPSGELFF TGCAGTGCTCCGGGACAGGGACCTTCCGGGGAGCTGTTTTTT
TRBJ2-3 - TRBV28 few CASSHRSTDTQYF TGTGCCAGCAGTCACCGTTCCACAGATACGCAGTATTTT
TRBJ1-4 - TRBV5-1 few CASSQGPGREEEKLFF TGCGCCAGCAGCCAAGGACCCGGACGGGAGGAAGAAAAACTGTTTTTT
TRBJ2-2 TRBD2 TRBV20-1 - CSARAILAGGGELFF TGCAGTGCTAGGGCCATTCTAGCGGGAGGCGGGGAGCTGTTTTTT
TRBJ1-5 - TRBV12-3/TRBV12-4 - CASSLGRGGSNQPQHF TGTGCCAGCAGTTTAGGGAGGGGCGGTAGCAATCAGCCCCAGCATTTT
TRBJ1-1 - TRBV7-9 - CASSLQPNTEAFF TGTGCCAGCAGCTTACAACCGAACACTGAAGCTTTCTTT
TRBJ1-3 - TRBV5-6 - CASSLDPRSGNTIYF TGTGCCAGCAGCTTGGATCCGCGCTCTGGAAACACCATATATTTT
TRBJ2-3 TRBD1 TRBV11-2 - CASSLVQGAGTDTQYF TGTGCCAGCAGCTTAGTTCAGGGGGCTGGTACAGATACGCAGTATTTT
TRBJ1-1 - TRBV6-5 - CASRGQSRTEAFF TGTGCCAGCAGGGGCCAATCTCGCACTGAAGCTTTCTTT
TRBJ1-1 - TRBV5-1 many CASSLVPGAWDEAFF TGCGCCAGCAGCTTGGTTCCGGGGGCTTGGGATGAAGCTTTCTTT
TRBJ2-1 - TRBV20-1 - CSARDRQGYNEQFF TGCAGTGCTAGAGATAGGCAGGGTTACAATGAGCAGTTCTTC